Shown below are 25 T cell receptor beta chains from a single sample sequenced in a study of T cells after somatic rescue of genetic block. Assay used: immunoSEQ multiplex PCR; TCRdb lists only in-frame clones, some missing. The table has some 67,000 clones, roughly 94% seen once. Sequenced input: peripheral blood mononuclear cells (PBMCs). Receptors originate from a man aged 35-49 years.

This clone appeared a few times. The chain has TRBV12-5 and TRBJ1-6; D is perhaps TRBD1 (6 bases). This CDR3 has 14 residues. V lost 7 bases, J lost 5 bases, and 12 bases lay in between. The germline CDR1 and CDR2 sequences are LGHNT and FRNRAP. The CDR3 here is CASAADRNNSPLHF. CDR3 DNA sequence: TGTGCTAGTGCTGCGGACAGAAATAATTCACCCCTCCACTTT.

This chain links TRBV11-1 with TRBJ1-1, with a tentative D call TRBD1 (5 bases). The CDR3 runs 14 residues. The V gene's germline CDR1 is SGHAT and CDR2 FQDESV (reference sequence). The ends were cut back, 6 bases at V and 2 bases at J, with 13 bases in the middle. Here the CDR3 DNA reads TGTGCCAGCAGTCAACGACAGCGTAACACTGAAGCTTTCTTT. Translation gives CASSQRQRNTEAFF. The full variable domain, completed using reference TRBV11-1 and TRBJ1-1, is EAEVAQSPRYKITEKSQAVAFWCDPISGHATLYWYRQILGQGPELLVQFQDESVVDDSQLPKDRFSAERLKGVDSTLKIQPAELGDSAMYLCASSQRQRNTEAFFGQGTRLTVV.

The J gene is TRBJ1-6, the V gene TRBV2, with D perhaps TRBD1 (5 bases). The CDR3 sequence is 12 residues long. Per the germline V gene, CDR1 is SNHLY and CDR2 is FYNNEI. The V end was cut by 8 bases, the J end by 9 bases, with 11 bases between. CDR3 in amino acids: CASGQGSSPLHF. The CDR3 coding sequence is TGTGCCAGCGGGCAGGGCTCTTCACCCCTCCACTTT.

The chain is built from TRBV9 and TRBJ2-2, with D uncertain. CDR1 and CDR2 from the germline V gene are SGDLS and YYNGEE. Trimming removed 4 bases from V and 3 bases from J, with 4 bases in between. This CDR3 has 12 residues. The CDR3 here is CASSSYTGELFF. As DNA, the CDR3 is TGTGCCAGCAGCTCCTACACCGGGGAGCTGTTTTTT.

The genes are TRBV7-3 and TRBJ2-3; D gene uncertain. CDR3 length: 14 residues. In germline, CDR1 is SGHTA, CDR2 FQGTGA. V dropped 5 bases and J dropped 6 bases, with 15 bases sitting between them. In DNA form, the CDR3 reads TGTGCCAGCAGCGCCCGAAACCACTCGGATACGCAGTATTTT. This translates into CASSARNHSDTQYF.

This sequence joins TRBV7-2 and TRBJ2-2; 8 positions match TRBD2. Trimming took 0 bases from V and 7 from J; bases not matched to a gene: 4. CDR3 length equals 15 residues. Germline-derived CDR1 and CDR2 are SGHTA and FQGNSA. CDR3 in amino acids: CASSLAIAGYGELFF. In DNA form, the CDR3 reads TGTGCCAGCAGCTTAGCGATAGCGGGGTACGGGGAGCTGTTTTTT.

The chain recombines TRBV30 with TRBJ2-3; 15 positions match TRBD2. Germline CDR1 and CDR2: GTSNPN and SVGIG (reference sequence). The CDR3 has 17 residues. V was clipped by 0 bases and J by 5 bases; unmatched bases: 6. The CDR3 loop is CAWSVRTSGGARDTQYF. For the CDR3, the DNA is TGTGCCTGGAGTGTACGGACTAGCGGGGGGGCCCGAGATACGCAGTATTTT.

This sequence joins TRBV11-2 and TRBJ1-1; D possibly corresponds to TRBD1 (5 bases). Germline CDR1 SGHAT, CDR2 FQNNGV. V was trimmed by 5 bases and J by 4 bases, leaving 8 bases between them. This CDR3 spans 12 amino acids. In nucleotides, the CDR3 is TGTGCCAGCAGCATGCAGGGCACTGAAGCTTTCTTT. As protein: CASSMQGTEAFF.

This rearrangement joins TRBV28 to TRBJ2-3, with D perhaps TRBD2 (5 bases). The CDR3 contains 14 residues. The ends were cut back, 6 bases at V and 2 bases at J, with 12 bases in the middle. Germline V CDR1 and CDR2: MDHEN, SYDVKM. For the CDR3, the DNA is TGTGCCAGCAGGGTTGGAGGAAACACAGATACGCAGTATTTT. Its protein product is CASRVGGNTDTQYF.

With regard to this clone: At one of its ends the junction is not consistent with the germline gene, which may arise from a read error. The chain employs TRBV7-9 and TRBJ2-5; D is unresolved. Germline V gene sequence: CDR1 SEHNR, CDR2 FQNEAQ (reference sequence). CDR3 length equals 12 residues. The CDR3 DNA follows: TGTGCCAGCAGCCCGACAACCGAGAGCCAGTACTTC. It yields the protein CASSPTTESQYF.

The chain links TRBV7-9 to TRBJ2-7, with D perhaps assigned TRBD1 or TRBD2 (5 bases each). Trimming removed 4 bases at V and 4 bases at J, with 17 bases between. Germline V lookup: CDR1 SEHNR, CDR2 FQNEAQ (reference sequence). The CDR3 extends over 15 amino acids. The CDR3 loop is CASSSRDLETYEQYF. CDR3 nucleotides: TGTGCCAGCAGCTCCCGGGACCTCGAAACTTACGAGCAGTACTTC.

This clone turned up a few times. The chain is built from TRBV28 and TRBJ2-2; D might be TRBD1 (6 bases). The CDR3 is 17 residues long. Germline V lookup: CDR1 MDHEN, CDR2 SYDVKM. Trimming pared 3 bases from V and 0 bases from J, leaving 14 bases between. CDR3 sequence reads: CASSFVLDSSNTGELFF. The CDR3 DNA reads TGTGCCAGCAGTTTCGTCCTGGACAGTTCGAACACCGGGGAGCTGTTTTTT.

The chain carries TRBV6-5 and TRBJ1-6; a weak D match, TRBD1 (6 bases). Germline CDR1 reads MNHEY; CDR2 reads SVGAGI. CDR3 length equals 16 residues. Trimming stripped 2 bases from V and 9 bases from J, with 17 bases between. The CDR3 loop reads CASSYASGEFFSPLHF. CDR3 in DNA: TGTGCCAGCAGTTACGCGTCAGGGGAGTTCTTTTCACCCCTCCACTTT.

The genes are TRBV7-6 and TRBJ1-1, with D possibly being TRBD1 (6 bases). Trimming took off 5 bases at V and 3 bases at J, with 16 bases between the two ends. The CDR3 sequence is 15 residues long. CDR1 and CDR2 (germline): SGHVS, FNYEAQ. Here the CDR3 reads CASSPDAGEDTEAFF. The CDR3 DNA is TGTGCCAGCAGCCCCGATGCAGGGGAGGACACTGAAGCTTTCTTT.

The chain joins TRBV5-6 to TRBJ1-6; no clear D. The CDR3 consists of 17 residues. Trimming pared 1 base from V and 0 bases from J, leaving 11 bases between. Per germline, CDR1 SGHDT and CDR2 YYEEEE. The CDR3 DNA reads as TGTGCCAGCAGCTTGCCCTACCGGAACTCCTATAATTCACCCCTCCACTTT. Residues: CASSLPYRNSYNSPLHF.

The genes are TRBV4-3 and TRBJ2-5; D gene ambiguous. Germline CDR1 LGHNA, CDR2 YSLEER. This CDR3 has 13 amino acids. Trimming shortened V by 1 base and J by 5 bases, and 8 bases separated the two germline ends. The CDR3 region is CASSQVMGETQYF. The DNA for the CDR3 is TGCGCCAGCAGCCAAGTCATGGGGGAGACCCAGTACTTC.

The rearrangement joins TRBV29-1 to TRBJ1-3; 8 bases map to TRBD1. Germline V gene lookup returns CDR1 SQVTM and CDR2 ANQGSEA. V lost 6 bases, J lost 9 bases, and 7 bases stayed unmatched. The CDR3 consists of 12 residues. CDR3 sequence (DNA): TGCAGCGTGCAAGGACAGGGAGGCACCATATATTTT. This encodes CSVQGQGGTIYF.

The chain combines TRBV6-5 with TRBJ2-2; the D is unclear. Germline V gene lookup returns CDR1 MNHEY and CDR2 SVGAGI. Trimming pared 0 bases from V and 2 bases from J, leaving 4 bases between. CDR3 length: 14 amino acids. The CDR3 spells CASSYSPNTGELFF. Written as DNA, the CDR3 is TGTGCCAGCAGTTACTCCCCAAACACCGGGGAGCTGTTTTTT.

The rearrangement uses TRBV10-1 and TRBJ2-5; no firm D call. Germline V gene data show CDR1 as WNHNN and CDR2 as SYGVQD (reference sequence). The CDR3 runs to 11 residues. V shed 2 bases and J shed 7 bases, with 5 bases lying between them. CDR3 DNA sequence: TGCGCCAGCAGTGAGGGGCGGACCCAGTACTTC. Translated: CASSEGRTQYF.

This clone was seen only once. The chain is built from TRBV5-1 and TRBJ2-5; D is uncertain. The germline V gene has CDR1 SGHRS and CDR2 YFSETQ. CDR3 length equals 14 residues. V lost 2 bases and J 5 bases, leaving 13 bases between the germline ends. The CDR3 sequence: CASSFGPSGETQYF. The CDR3 coding sequence is TGCGCCAGCAGCTTCGGCCCCTCCGGGGAGACCCAGTACTTC.

This rearrangement joins TRBV6-1 to TRBJ2-7, with D possibly TRBD1 on 5 matching bases. This CDR3 comprises 15 residues. Germline CDR1 reads MNHNS; CDR2 reads SASEGT. V was pared by 2 bases and J by 5 bases, with 16 bases between. Here the CDR3 DNA reads TGTGCCAGCAGTGAATTCGTGACAGAAGGGAACGAGCAGTACTTC. Protein sequence: CASSEFVTEGNEQYF.

The chain couples TRBV19 to TRBJ2-5; D is unclear. The CDR3 spans 12 residues. The V end was cut by 6 bases, the J end by 5 bases, with 10 bases between. Germline lookup yields CDR1 LNHDA and CDR2 SQIVND (reference sequence). The CDR3 protein is CASSPDGETQYF. Written as DNA, the CDR3 is TGTGCCAGTAGCCCAGACGGGGAGACCCAGTACTTC.

About this clone itself: The same CDR3 arises from other DNA sequences in this sample as well. This chain uses TRBV9 with TRBJ2-1; D remains unclear. Deletions cut 2 bases from V and 4 bases from J, with 7 bases between. The CDR3 spans 13 residues. Per the germline V gene, CDR1 is SGDLS and CDR2 is YYNGEE. CDR3 nucleotide sequence: TGTGCCAGCAGCGTTGCGGATTACAATGAGCAGTTCTTC. As protein: CASSVADYNEQFF.

The CDR3 is CASSQTQGMASPLHF. CDR3 sequence (DNA): TGTGCCAGCAGCCAGACACAGGGGATGGCTTCACCCCTCCACTTT. The rearrangement uses TRBV4-2 and TRBJ1-6; TRBD1 aligns across 7 bases. Germline V gene lookup returns CDR1 LGHNA and CDR2 YNFKEQ. The trim removed 3 bases at V and 9 bases at J, leaving 8 bases unmatched. This CDR3 has 15 residues.

The genes are TRBV6-4 and TRBJ2-7; 13 nucleotides match TRBD2. V lost 2 bases, J lost 0 bases, and 7 bases stayed unmatched. There are 18 residues in the CDR3. Per germline, CDR1 MRHNA and CDR2 SNTAGT. As DNA, the CDR3 is TGTGCCAGCAGTGACCGACTAGCGGGAGGAAACCGCTCCTACGAGCAGTACTTC. It specifies CASSDRLAGGNRSYEQYF.